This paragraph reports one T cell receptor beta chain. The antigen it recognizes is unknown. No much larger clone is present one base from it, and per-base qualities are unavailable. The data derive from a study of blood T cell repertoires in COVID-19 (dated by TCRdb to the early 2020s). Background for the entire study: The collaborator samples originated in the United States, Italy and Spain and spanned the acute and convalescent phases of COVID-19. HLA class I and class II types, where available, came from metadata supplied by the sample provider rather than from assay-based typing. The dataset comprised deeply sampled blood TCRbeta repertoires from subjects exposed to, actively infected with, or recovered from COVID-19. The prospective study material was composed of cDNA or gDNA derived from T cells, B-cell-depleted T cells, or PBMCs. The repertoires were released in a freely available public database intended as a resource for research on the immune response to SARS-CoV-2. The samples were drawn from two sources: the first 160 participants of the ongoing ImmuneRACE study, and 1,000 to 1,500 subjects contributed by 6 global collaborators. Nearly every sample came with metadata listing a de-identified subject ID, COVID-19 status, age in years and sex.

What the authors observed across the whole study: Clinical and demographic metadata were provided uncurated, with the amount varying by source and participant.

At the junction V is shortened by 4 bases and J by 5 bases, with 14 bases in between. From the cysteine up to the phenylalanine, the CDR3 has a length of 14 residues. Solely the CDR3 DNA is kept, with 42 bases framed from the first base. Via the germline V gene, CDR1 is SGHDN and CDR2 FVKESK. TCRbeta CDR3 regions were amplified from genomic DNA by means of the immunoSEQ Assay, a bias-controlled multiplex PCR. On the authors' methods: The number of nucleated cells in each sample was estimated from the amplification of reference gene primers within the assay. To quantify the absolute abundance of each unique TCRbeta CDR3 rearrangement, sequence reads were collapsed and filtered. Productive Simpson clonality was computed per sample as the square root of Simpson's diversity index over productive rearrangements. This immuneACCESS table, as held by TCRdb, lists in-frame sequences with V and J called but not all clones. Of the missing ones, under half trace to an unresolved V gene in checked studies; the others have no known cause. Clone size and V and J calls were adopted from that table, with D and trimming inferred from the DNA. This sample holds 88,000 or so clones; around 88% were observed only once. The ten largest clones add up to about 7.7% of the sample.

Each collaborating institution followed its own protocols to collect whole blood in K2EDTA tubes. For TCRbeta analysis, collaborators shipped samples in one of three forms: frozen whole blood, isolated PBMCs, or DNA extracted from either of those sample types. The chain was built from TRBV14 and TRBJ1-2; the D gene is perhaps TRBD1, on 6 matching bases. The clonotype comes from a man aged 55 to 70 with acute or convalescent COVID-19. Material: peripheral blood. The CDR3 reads CASSRDIVLYGYTF. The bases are TGTGCCAGCAGCCGGGACATAGTCCTATATGGCTACACCTTC.